Described below is a single T cell receptor (beta chain) sequence and its context. The antigen remains unidentified. This entry is derived from a study of vaccination and CD4 T cells after COVID-19. The treatment denotes: approximately 11-day PBMC culture with coronavirus spike peptide pools or control peptides (ViraFEST assay). With about 11 days of culture completed, CD4+ T cells were isolated by negative selection. This CDR3 has 11 amino acids. V dropped 6 bases and J dropped 10 bases, with 13 bases sitting between them. CDR1 DFQATT and CDR2 SNEGSKA come from the germline V gene (reference sequence). Researchers used the Oncomine TCR Beta short-read assay to sequence DNA from cultured CD4+ T cells. CD4+ T cells were cultured, and genomic DNA was extracted from them. TCRdb re-called the PCR reads with MiXCR, one entry per CDR3 protein. The sample consists of around 11,000 distinct CDR3 sequences, approximately 62% of them appearing once.

Sequencing input: CD4+ T cells from blood, cultured in vitro. The V gene is TRBV20-1, the J gene TRBJ1-5; tentative D call: TRBD1 (5 bases). This sequence was found in a human donor who had recovered from COVID-19. CDR3 sequence reads: CSASRRGPQHF. The CDR3 coding sequence is TGCAGTGCGTCTCGGAGGGGACCCCAGCATTTT.